This T cell receptor (beta chain) was observed in a study of T cell changes during pregnancy in multiple sclerosis. Assay used: immunoSEQ multiplex PCR; TCRdb lists only in-frame clones, some missing. The sample has roughly 38,000 clones; 75% to 95% are singletons. V was clipped by 8 bases and J by 7 bases, with 21 bases between them. The germline gives CDR1 MNHNS, CDR2 SASEGT. The CDR3 contains 15 residues. This receptor was obtained from a female donor in good health, enrolled as a control in a pregnancy study. The chain uses TRBV6-1 and TRBJ1-5, with a weak D call TRBD1 (5 bases). The sequenced sample was CD4+ T cells from peripheral blood mononuclear cells, obtained after pregnancy. CDR3 sequence reads: CASLPRGEGRQPQHF. The CDR3 region has the DNA TGTGCCAGCCTTCCCCGAGGGGAGGGTAGGCAGCCCCAGCATTTT.